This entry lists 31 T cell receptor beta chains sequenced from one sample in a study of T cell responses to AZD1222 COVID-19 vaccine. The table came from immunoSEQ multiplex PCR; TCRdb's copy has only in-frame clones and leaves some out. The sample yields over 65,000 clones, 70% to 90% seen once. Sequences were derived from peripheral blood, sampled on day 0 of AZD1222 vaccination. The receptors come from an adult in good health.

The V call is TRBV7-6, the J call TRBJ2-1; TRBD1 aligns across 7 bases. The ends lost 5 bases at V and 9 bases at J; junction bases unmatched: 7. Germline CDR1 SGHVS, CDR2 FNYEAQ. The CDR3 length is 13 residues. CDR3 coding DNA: TGTGCCAGCAGCCCCCGAGCAGGGGGTGAGCAGTTCTTC. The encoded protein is CASSPRAGGEQFF.

The CDR3 sequence: CASSPVRGGTEAFF. The CDR3 DNA sequence: TGCGCCAGCAGCCCCGTAAGGGGAGGCACTGAAGCTTTCTTT. The chain uses TRBV5-1 and TRBJ1-1; D is possibly TRBD1 (5 bases). There are 14 residues in the CDR3. In germline, CDR1 is SGHRS, CDR2 YFSETQ. Trimming left V 4 bases short and J 4 bases short, with 14 bases between. Complete variable domain (other parts from reference TRBV5-1 and TRBJ1-1): KAGVTQTPRYLIKTRGQQVTLSCSPISGHRSVSWYQQTPGQGLQFLFEYFSETQRNKGNFPGRFSGRQFSNSRSEMNVSTLELGDSALYLCASSPVRGGTEAFFGQGTRLTVV.

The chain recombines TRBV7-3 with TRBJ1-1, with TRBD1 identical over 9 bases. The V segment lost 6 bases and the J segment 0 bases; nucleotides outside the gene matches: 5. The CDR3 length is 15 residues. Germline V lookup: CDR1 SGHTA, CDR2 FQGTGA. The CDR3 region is CASSQGDRVNTEAFF. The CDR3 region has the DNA TGTGCCAGCAGTCAGGGGGACAGGGTGAACACTGAAGCTTTCTTT.

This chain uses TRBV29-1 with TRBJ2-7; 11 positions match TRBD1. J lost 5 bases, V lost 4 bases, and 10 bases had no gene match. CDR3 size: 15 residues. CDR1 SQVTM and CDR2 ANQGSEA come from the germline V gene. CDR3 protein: CSVVNPWTGGHEQYF. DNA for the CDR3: TGCAGCGTTGTGAATCCCTGGACAGGGGGCCACGAGCAGTACTTC.

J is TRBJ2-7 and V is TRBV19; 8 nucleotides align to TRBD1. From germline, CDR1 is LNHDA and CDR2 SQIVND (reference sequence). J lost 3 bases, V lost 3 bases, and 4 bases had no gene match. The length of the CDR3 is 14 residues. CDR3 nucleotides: TGTGCCAGTAGTATTGGACAGGGCCTCTACGAGCAGTACTTC. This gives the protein CASSIGQGLYEQYF.

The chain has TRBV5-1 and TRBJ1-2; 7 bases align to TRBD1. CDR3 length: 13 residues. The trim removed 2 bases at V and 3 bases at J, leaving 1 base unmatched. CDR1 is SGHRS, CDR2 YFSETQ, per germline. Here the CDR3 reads CASSFDRDYGYTF. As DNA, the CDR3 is TGCGCCAGCAGCTTTGACAGGGACTATGGCTACACCTTC.

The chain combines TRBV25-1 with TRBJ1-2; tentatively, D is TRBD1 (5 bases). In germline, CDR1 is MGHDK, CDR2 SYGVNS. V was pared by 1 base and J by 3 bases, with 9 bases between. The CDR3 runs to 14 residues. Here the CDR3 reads CASSEWGRDYGYTF. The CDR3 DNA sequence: TGTGCCAGCAGTGAATGGGGCAGGGACTATGGCTACACCTTC.

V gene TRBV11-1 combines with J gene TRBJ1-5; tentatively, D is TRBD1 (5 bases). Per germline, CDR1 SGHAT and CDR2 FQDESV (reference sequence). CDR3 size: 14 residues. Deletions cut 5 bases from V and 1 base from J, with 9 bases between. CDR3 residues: CASSPGPSNQPQHF. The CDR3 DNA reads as TGTGCCAGCAGCCCGGGGCCGAGCAATCAGCCCCAGCATTTT.

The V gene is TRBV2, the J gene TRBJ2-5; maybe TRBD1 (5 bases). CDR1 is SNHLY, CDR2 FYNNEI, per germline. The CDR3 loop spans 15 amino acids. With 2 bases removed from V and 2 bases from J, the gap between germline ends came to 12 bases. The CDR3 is CASSEQSGIQETQYF. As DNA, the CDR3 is TGTGCCAGCAGTGAACAGTCAGGGATTCAAGAGACCCAGTACTTC.

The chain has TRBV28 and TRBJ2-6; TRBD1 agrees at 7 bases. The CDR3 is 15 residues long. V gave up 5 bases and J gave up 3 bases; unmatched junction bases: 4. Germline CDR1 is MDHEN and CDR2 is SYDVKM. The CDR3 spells CASSKTGLGANVLTF. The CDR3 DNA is TGTGCCAGCAGTAAGACAGGGCTTGGGGCCAACGTCCTGACTTTC.

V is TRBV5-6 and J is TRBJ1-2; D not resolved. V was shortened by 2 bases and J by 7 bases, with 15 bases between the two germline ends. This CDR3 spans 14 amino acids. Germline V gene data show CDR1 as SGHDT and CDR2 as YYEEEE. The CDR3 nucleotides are TGTGCCAGCAGCTTCGCAGAGGTTGGTGGTGGCTACACCTTC. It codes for CASSFAEVGGGYTF.

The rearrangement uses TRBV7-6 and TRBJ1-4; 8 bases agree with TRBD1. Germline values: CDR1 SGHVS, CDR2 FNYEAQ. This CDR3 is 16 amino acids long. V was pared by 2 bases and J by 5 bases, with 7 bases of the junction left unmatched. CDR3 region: CASSLSGGTGNEKLFF. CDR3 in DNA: TGTGCCAGCAGCTTATCAGGGGGCACCGGGAATGAAAAACTGTTTTTT.

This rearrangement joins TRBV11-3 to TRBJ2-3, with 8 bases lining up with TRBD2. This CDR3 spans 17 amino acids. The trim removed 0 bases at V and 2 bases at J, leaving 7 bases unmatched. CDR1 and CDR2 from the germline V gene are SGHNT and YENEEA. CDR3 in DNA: TGTGCCAGCAGCTTAGACTCGGCGGGGGGTAACACAGATACGCAGTATTTT. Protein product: CASSLDSAGGNTDTQYF.

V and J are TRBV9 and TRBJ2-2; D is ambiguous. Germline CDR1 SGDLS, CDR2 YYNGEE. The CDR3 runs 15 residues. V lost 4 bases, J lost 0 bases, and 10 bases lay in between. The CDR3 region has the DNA TGTGCCAGCAGCCCACCTACGGCGAACACCGGGGAGCTGTTTTTT. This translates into CASSPPTANTGELFF.

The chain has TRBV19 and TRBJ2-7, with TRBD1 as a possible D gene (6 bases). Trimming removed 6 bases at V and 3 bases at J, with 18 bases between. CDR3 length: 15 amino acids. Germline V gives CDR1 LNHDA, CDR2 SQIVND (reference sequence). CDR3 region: CASSRRSGTNYEQYF. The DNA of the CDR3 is TGTGCCAGTAGCCGACGATCCGGGACAAACTACGAGCAGTACTTC.

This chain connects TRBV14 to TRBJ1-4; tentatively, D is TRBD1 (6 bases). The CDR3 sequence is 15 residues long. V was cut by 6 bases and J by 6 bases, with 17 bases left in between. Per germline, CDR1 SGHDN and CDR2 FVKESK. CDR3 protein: CASRRSGKGDEKLFF. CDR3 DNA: TGTGCCAGCAGACGCTCCGGGAAGGGGGATGAAAAACTGTTTTTT.

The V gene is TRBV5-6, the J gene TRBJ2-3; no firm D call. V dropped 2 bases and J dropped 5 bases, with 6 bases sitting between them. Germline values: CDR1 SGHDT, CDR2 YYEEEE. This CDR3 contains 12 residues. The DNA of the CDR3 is TGTGCCAGCAGCTTCTCCCAAGATACGCAGTATTTT. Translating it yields CASSFSQDTQYF.

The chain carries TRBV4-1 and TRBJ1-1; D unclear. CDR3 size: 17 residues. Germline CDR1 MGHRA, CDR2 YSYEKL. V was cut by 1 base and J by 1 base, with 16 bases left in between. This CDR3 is CASSQGLTESGNTEAFF. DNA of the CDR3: TGCGCCAGCAGCCAAGGGTTGACCGAGTCTGGGAACACTGAAGCTTTCTTT.

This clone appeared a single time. CDR3 region: CASSESASNYGYTF. The CDR3 DNA reads TGTGCCAGCAGTGAATCGGCATCTAACTATGGCTACACCTTC. This chain links TRBV25-1 with TRBJ1-2; D is ambiguous. The V end lost 1 base, the J end lost 0 bases, and 6 bases lay between the germline ends. The CDR3 has 14 residues. Germline CDR1 MGHDK, CDR2 SYGVNS.

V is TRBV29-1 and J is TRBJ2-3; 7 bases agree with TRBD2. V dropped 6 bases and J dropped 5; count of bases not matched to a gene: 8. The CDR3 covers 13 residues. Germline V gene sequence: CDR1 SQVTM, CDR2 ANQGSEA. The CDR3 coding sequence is TGCAGCGTGGTTTCAGCGGGGTTAGATACGCAGTATTTT. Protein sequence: CSVVSAGLDTQYF.

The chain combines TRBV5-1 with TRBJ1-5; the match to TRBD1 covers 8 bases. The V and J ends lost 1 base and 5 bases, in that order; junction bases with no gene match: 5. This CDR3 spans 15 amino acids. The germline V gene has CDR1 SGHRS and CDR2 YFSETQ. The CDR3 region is CASSLSGQGDQPQHF. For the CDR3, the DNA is TGCGCCAGCAGCTTGTCTGGACAGGGTGATCAGCCCCAGCATTTT.

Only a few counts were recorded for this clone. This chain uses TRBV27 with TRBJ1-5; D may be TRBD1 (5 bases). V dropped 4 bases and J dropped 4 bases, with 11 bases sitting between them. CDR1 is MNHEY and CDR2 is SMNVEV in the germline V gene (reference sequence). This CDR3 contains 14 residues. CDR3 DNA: TGTGCCAGCAGTTCTTTGGGGGGGAATCAGCCCCAGCATTTT. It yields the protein CASSSLGGNQPQHF.

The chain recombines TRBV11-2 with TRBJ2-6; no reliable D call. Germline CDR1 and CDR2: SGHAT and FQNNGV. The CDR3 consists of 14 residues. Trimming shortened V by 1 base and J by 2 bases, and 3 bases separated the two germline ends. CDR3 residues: CASSLVAGANVLTF. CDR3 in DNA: TGTGCCAGCAGCTTAGTCGCTGGGGCCAACGTCCTGACTTTC.

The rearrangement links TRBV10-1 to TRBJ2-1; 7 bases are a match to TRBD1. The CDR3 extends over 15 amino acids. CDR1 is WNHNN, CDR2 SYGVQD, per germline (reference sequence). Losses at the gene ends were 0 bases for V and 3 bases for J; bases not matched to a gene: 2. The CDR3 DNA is TGCGCCAGCAGTGAGTCGTCAGGGGGCTACAATGAGCAGTTCTTC. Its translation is CASSESSGGYNEQFF.

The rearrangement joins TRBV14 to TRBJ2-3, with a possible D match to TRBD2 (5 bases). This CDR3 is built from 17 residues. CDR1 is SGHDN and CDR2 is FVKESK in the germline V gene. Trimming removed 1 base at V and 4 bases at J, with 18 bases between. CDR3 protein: CASSQGEWVLVADTQYF. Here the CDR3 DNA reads TGTGCCAGCAGCCAAGGGGAGTGGGTCTTGGTCGCAGATACGCAGTATTTT.

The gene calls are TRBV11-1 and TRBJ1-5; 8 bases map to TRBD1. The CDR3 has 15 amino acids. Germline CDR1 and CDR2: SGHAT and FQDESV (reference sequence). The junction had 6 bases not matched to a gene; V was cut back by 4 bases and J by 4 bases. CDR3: CASSSGQGINQPQHF. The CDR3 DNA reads TGTGCCAGCAGCTCCGGACAGGGTATTAATCAGCCCCAGCATTTT.

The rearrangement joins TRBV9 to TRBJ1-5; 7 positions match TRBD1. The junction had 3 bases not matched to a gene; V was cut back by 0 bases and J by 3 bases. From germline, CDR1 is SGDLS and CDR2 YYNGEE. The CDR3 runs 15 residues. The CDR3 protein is CASSVGGGFNQPQHF. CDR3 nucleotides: TGTGCCAGCAGCGTAGGAGGGGGCTTCAATCAGCCCCAGCATTTT.

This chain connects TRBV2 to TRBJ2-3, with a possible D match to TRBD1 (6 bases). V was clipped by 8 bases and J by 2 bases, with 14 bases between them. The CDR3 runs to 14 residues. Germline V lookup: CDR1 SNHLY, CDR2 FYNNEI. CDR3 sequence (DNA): TGTGCCAGCTGGGTGACAGGCCCCACAGATACGCAGTATTTT. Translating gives CASWVTGPTDTQYF.

This CDR3 reads CASRPWSGADTQYF. In DNA form, the CDR3 reads TGTGCCAGCAGGCCCTGGTCGGGTGCAGATACGCAGTATTTT. The rearrangement joins TRBV7-9 to TRBJ2-3; D gene unclear. CDR3 length equals 14 residues. V was clipped by 6 bases and J by 4 bases, with 14 bases between them. The germline CDR1 and CDR2 sequences are SEHNR and FQNEAQ (reference sequence).

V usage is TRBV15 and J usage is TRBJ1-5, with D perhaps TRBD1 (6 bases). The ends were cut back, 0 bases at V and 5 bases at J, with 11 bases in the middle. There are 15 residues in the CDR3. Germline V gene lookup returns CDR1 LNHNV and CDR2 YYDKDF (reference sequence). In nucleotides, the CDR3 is TGTGCCACCAGCAGAGATCGGGGGGCCTATCAGCCCCAGCATTTT. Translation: CATSRDRGAYQPQHF.

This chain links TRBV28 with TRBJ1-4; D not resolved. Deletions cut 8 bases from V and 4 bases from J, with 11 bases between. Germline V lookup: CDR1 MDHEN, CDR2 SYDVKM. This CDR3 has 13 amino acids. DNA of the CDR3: TGTGCCAGCGGTCCAGGAGGTAATGAAAAACTGTTTTTT. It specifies CASGPGGNEKLFF.